This is a list of T cell receptor beta chains from one sample in a study of blood T cell repertoires in COVID-19. Produced via immunoSEQ multiplex PCR; TCRdb's table is partial and in-frame only. The top ten hold approximately 8% of the sample, which has approximately 170,000 clones, 84% seen once. Sequencing input: PBMCs or T cells enriched from blood (not recorded which). The receptor set was obtained from a woman between 45 and 60 years old who had recovered from COVID-19. CDR3s include the opening cysteine and the closing phenylalanine or tryptophan. The D gene is left open where the match is weak. Some rows have no size entry. The others give once, few or many, or a class for an expanded clone.

V: TRBV14; size: -; J: TRBJ1-6; D: TRBD1; CDR3: CASSLWPSGGFSYNSPLHF; DNA: TGTGCCAGCAGCCTCTGGCCTTCAGGGGGTTTCTCCTATAATTCACCCCTCCACTTT
V: TRBV9; size: -; J: TRBJ2-2; D: -; CDR3: CASSIEDSNTGELFF; DNA: TGTGCCAGCAGCATCGAGGACAGTAACACCGGGGAGCTGTTTTTT
V: TRBV7-2; size: -; J: TRBJ2-4; D: TRBD1; CDR3: CASSSQGAVKNIQYF; DNA: TGTGCCAGCAGCTCGCAGGGGGCAGTCAAAAACATTCAGTACTTC
V: TRBV10-3; size: -; J: TRBJ2-3; D: TRBD2; CDR3: CAISVSGGGPDTQYF; DNA: TGTGCCATCAGTGTTAGCGGGGGGGGCCCCGATACGCAGTATTTT
V: TRBV11-3; size: few; J: TRBJ2-2; D: -; CDR3: CASSPTGTELFF; DNA: TGTGCCAGCAGCCCGACAGGCACGGAGCTGTTTTTT
V: TRBV28; size: -; J: TRBJ2-5; D: -; CDR3: CASSPRSVRRGETQYF; DNA: TGTGCCAGCAGTCCCCGTTCGGTTCGAAGGGGAGAGACCCAGTACTTC
V: TRBV5-1; size: -; J: TRBJ2-1; D: TRBD2; CDR3: CASRELAGGSYNEQFF; DNA: TGCGCCAGCAGAGAACTAGCGGGAGGGTCCTACAATGAGCAGTTCTTC
V: TRBV14; size: few; J: TRBJ2-7; D: TRBD2; CDR3: CASSQLGAGGDEQYF; DNA: TGTGCCAGCAGCCAATTGGGAGCGGGAGGGGACGAGCAGTACTTC
V: TRBV19; size: -; J: TRBJ2-1; D: -; CDR3: CASSGSSYNEQFF; DNA: TGTGCCAGTAGTGGGAGCTCCTACAATGAGCAGTTCTTC
V: TRBV2; size: many; J: TRBJ1-5; D: -; CDR3: CASRQSRGFNQPQHF; DNA: TGTGCCAGCAGACAATCCAGGGGATTCAATCAGCCCCAGCATTTT
V: TRBV5-4; size: few; J: TRBJ2-7; D: -; CDR3: CASSLEPGREQYF; DNA: TGTGCCAGCAGCTTGGAGCCAGGGAGGGAGCAGTACTTC
V: TRBV5-1; size: once; J: TRBJ2-7; D: -; CDR3: CASSLVASAYEQYF; DNA: TGCGCCAGCAGCTTGGTCGCTAGCGCCTACGAGCAGTACTTC
V: TRBV2; size: -; J: TRBJ2-1; D: TRBD1; CDR3: CASSQQGAYNEQFF; DNA: TGTGCCAGCAGTCAACAGGGGGCCTACAATGAGCAGTTCTTC
V: TRBV7-2; size: -; J: TRBJ2-7; D: -; CDR3: CASSLGASGEQYF; DNA: TGTGCCAGCAGCTTAGGCGCGTCCGGCGAGCAGTACTTC
V: TRBV5-1; size: -; J: TRBJ2-7; D: TRBD2; CDR3: CASSLELAGGRSYEQYF; DNA: TGCGCCAGCAGCTTGGAACTAGCGGGAGGACGATCCTACGAGCAGTACTTC
V: TRBV19; size: -; J: TRBJ2-1; D: TRBD1; CDR3: CASSNTWDRWENEQFF; DNA: TGTGCCAGTAGCAATACCTGGGACAGGTGGGAAAATGAGCAGTTCTTC
V: TRBV15; size: -; J: TRBJ2-1; D: -; CDR3: CATSREGGNEQFF; DNA: TGTGCCACCAGCAGAGAGGGAGGAAATGAGCAGTTCTTC